This TCR beta chain came from a study of blood T cell repertoires in COVID-19. Looking at the study overall: Material from acute and convalescent COVID-19 was sourced from the United States, Italy and Spain. PBMCs, B-cell-depleted T cells, or T cells provided the cDNA or gDNA that made up the material.

The CDR3 covers 14 residues. CDR1 is LGHDT and CDR2 is YNNKEL in the germline V gene (reference sequence). The V end was cut by 4 bases, the J end by 2 bases, with 12 bases between. Per the study methods: Amplification of reference gene primers was used by the study to estimate nucleated cell counts. Measured with immunoSEQ multiplex PCR; TCRdb has only the in-frame clones, and not every one. V, J and clone size were drawn from that table, and D and trimming were deduced from the DNA. The data show over 200,000 clones, around 90% seen once. Source material: peripheral blood. The source is a man aged 60-69 years who had recovered from COVID-19. The chain uses TRBV3-1 (or the pseudogene TRBV3-2) and TRBJ2-7, with a weak D call TRBD1 (5 bases). The CDR3 loop reads CASSLAVGPYEQYF. The CDR3 DNA sequence: TGTGCCAGCAGCCTGGCCGTGGGGCCCTACGAGCAGTACTTC.